The rows below give T cell receptor beta chains drawn from one sample of a study of response to subunit inactivated influenza vaccine. TCRdb independently ran MiXCR on the RT-PCR reads; one entry per CDR3 protein. The data show about 780,000 distinct CDR3 sequences, about 18% seen once. Here the sequenced sample was PBMCs from blood, taken 5 days after vaccination. All receptors come from a man in his fifties who received an inactivated influenza vaccine. Each CDR3 is given with its conserved first and last residue. The order of the fields is J gene, clone size, V gene, D gene, CDR3 protein, CDR3 DNA. D genes are given only for firm matches. Some rows have no size entry. The others give once, few or many, or a class for an expanded clone.

J: TRBJ2-7; size: few; V: TRBV20-1; D: NA; CDR3: CSAGELSYEQYF; DNA: TGCAGTGCAGGTGAGCTCTCCTACGAGCAGTACTTC
J: TRBJ2-7; size: few; V: TRBV6-6; D: NA; CDR3: CASSYEDYEQYF; DNA: TGTGCCAGCAGTTACGAGGACTACGAGCAGTACTTC
J: TRBJ1-5; size: NA; V: TRBV20-1; D: NA; CDR3: CSARRPSNQPQHF; DNA: TGCAGTGCTAGGAGGCCTAGCAATCAGCCCCAGCATTTT
J: TRBJ2-1; size: few; V: TRBV11-2; D: NA; CDR3: CASSLVGTNEQFF; DNA: TGTGCCAGCAGCTTAGTAGGTACTAATGAGCAGTTCTTC
J: TRBJ2-1; size: NA; V: TRBV2; D: TRBD2; CDR3: CASSVIAGDEQFF; DNA: TGTGCCAGCAGTGTTATAGCGGGTGATGAGCAGTTCTTC
J: TRBJ2-5; size: few; V: TRBV7-7; D: TRBD2; CDR3: CASSRGLAGDETQYF; DNA: TGTGCCAGCAGCCGGGGCCTAGCGGGAGATGAGACCCAGTACTTC
J: TRBJ2-7; size: NA; V: TRBV6-2/TRBV6-3; D: NA; CDR3: CASSYSIQGFYEQYF; DNA: TGTGCCAGCAGTTACTCGATCCAGGGGTTCTACGAGCAGTACTTC
J: TRBJ2-1; size: few; V: TRBV5-1; D: NA; CDR3: CASRVGGNEQFF; DNA: TGCGCCAGCCGCGTCGGAGGTAATGAGCAGTTCTTC
J: TRBJ1-1; size: few; V: TRBV12-3/TRBV12-4; D: TRBD1; CDR3: CASSPPTGWGTEAFF; DNA: TGTGCCAGCAGTCCACCGACAGGGTGGGGCACTGAAGCTTTCTTT
J: TRBJ2-7; size: few; V: TRBV7-8; D: TRBD2; CDR3: CASTAHTSDYEQYF; DNA: TGTGCCAGCACCGCTCACACTAGCGACTACGAGCAGTACTTC
J: TRBJ1-1; size: few; V: TRBV20-1; D: NA; CDR3: CSARDSSRSKPTAFF; DNA: TGCAGTGCTAGAGATTCTTCGCGTAGTAAGCCAACGGCTTTCTTT
J: TRBJ2-1; size: NA; V: TRBV7-6; D: TRBD1; CDR3: CASSYLRDSSYNEQFF; DNA: TGTGCCAGCAGCTACCTAAGGGACAGTTCCTACAATGAGCAGTTCTTC
J: TRBJ2-1; size: hyperexpanded; V: TRBV29-1; D: NA; CDR3: CSVERAPWDEQFF; DNA: TGCAGCGTTGAGCGGGCCCCTTGGGATGAGCAGTTCTTC
J: TRBJ2-7; size: few; V: TRBV5-1; D: TRBD2; CDR3: CASTALSGGAGEQYF; DNA: TGCGCCAGCACCGCGCTTAGCGGGGGGGCCGGCGAGCAGTACTTC
J: TRBJ1-5; size: NA; V: TRBV12-3/TRBV12-4; D: TRBD1; CDR3: CASSGDRGRQPQHF; DNA: TGTGCCAGCAGTGGAGACAGGGGACGGCAGCCCCAGCATTTT
J: TRBJ2-6; size: NA; V: TRBV9; D: TRBD1; CDR3: CASTFSRQGASGANVLTF; DNA: TGTGCCAGCACCTTCTCCCGACAGGGGGCTAGTGGGGCCAACGTCCTGACTTTC
J: TRBJ1-2; size: few; V: TRBV20-1; D: NA; CDR3: CSARDYRPTGYGYTF; DNA: TGCAGTGCTAGAGATTACAGGCCGACTGGCTATGGCTACACCTTC
J: TRBJ2-5; size: NA; V: TRBV12-3/TRBV12-4; D: TRBD1; CDR3: CASTIRQGGQETQYF; DNA: TGTGCCAGCACAATAAGACAGGGGGGGCAAGAGACCCAGTACTTC
J: TRBJ2-1; size: few; V: TRBV12-3/TRBV12-4; D: NA; CDR3: CASLTGVADNEQFF; DNA: TGTGCCAGCCTTACAGGGGTAGCGGATAATGAGCAGTTCTTC
J: TRBJ2-2; size: NA; V: TRBV9; D: NA; CDR3: CASSVDLWNANTGELFF; DNA: TGTGCCAGCAGCGTAGATTTATGGAACGCGAACACCGGGGAGCTGTTTTTT
J: TRBJ2-5; size: many; V: TRBV4-3; D: NA; CDR3: CASSQDFRDYQETQYF; DNA: TGCGCCAGCAGCCAAGATTTCAGGGACTACCAAGAGACCCAGTACTTC
J: TRBJ2-1; size: many; V: TRBV3-1; D: NA; CDR3: CASSQGSVPSYNEQFF; DNA: TGTGCCAGCAGCCAAGGTTCGGTCCCCTCCTACAATGAGCAGTTCTTC
J: TRBJ2-7; size: few; V: TRBV20-1; D: TRBD2; CDR3: CSARGGTSGYYEQYF; DNA: TGCAGTGCTAGAGGTGGGACTAGCGGCTACTACGAGCAGTACTTC
J: TRBJ2-7; size: few; V: TRBV5-1; D: TRBD1; CDR3: CASSDAGTVRVHEQYF; DNA: TGCGCCAGCAGCGATGCCGGGACAGTAAGAGTCCACGAGCAGTACTTC
J: TRBJ1-1; size: NA; V: TRBV9; D: NA; CDR3: CASSVEGYSEAFF; DNA: TGTGCCAGCAGCGTCGAGGGTTACTCTGAAGCTTTCTTT
J: TRBJ1-6; size: NA; V: TRBV20-1; D: NA; CDR3: CSARSANSPLHF; DNA: TGCAGTGCTAGGAGTGCTAATTCACCCCTCCACTTT
J: TRBJ2-3; size: NA; V: TRBV20-1; D: TRBD2; CDR3: CSARRLADTRDTQYF; DNA: TGCAGTGCGCGACGACTAGCGGATACGAGGGATACGCAGTATTTT
J: TRBJ1-1; size: few; V: TRBV24-1; D: NA; CDR3: CATTETTGKAFF; DNA: TGTGCCACGACGGAGACAACAGGGAAAGCTTTCTTT
J: TRBJ2-3; size: few; V: TRBV6-1; D: NA; CDR3: CASRRQGRSTDTQYF; DNA: TGTGCCAGCAGACGTCAGGGGAGAAGCACAGATACGCAGTATTTT
J: TRBJ2-7; size: NA; V: TRBV21-1; D: NA; CDR3: CALVRGGGGLGEQYF; DNA: TGTGCCTTGGTCCGGGGAGGGGGAGGTCTGGGCGAGCAGTACTTC
J: TRBJ2-3; size: NA; V: TRBV4-3; D: NA; CDR3: CASSQVLYLDTQYF; DNA: TGCGCCAGCAGCCAAGTCCTATACTTAGATACGCAGTATTTT
J: TRBJ1-5; size: few; V: TRBV24-1; D: NA; CDR3: CATSQGNQPQHF; DNA: TGTGCCACGAGTCAGGGGAATCAGCCCCAGCATTTT
J: TRBJ2-5; size: few; V: TRBV12-3/TRBV12-4; D: NA; CDR3: CASSLRSTQETQYF; DNA: TGTGCCAGCAGTTTGAGGAGCACCCAAGAGACCCAGTACTTC
J: TRBJ2-2; size: NA; V: TRBV4-2; D: NA; CDR3: CASSQEWGGGGELFF; DNA: TGTGCCAGCAGCCAAGAATGGGGAGGTGGCGGGGAGCTGTTTTTT
J: TRBJ2-1; size: few; V: TRBV7-9; D: NA; CDR3: CASSLRETAYNEQFF; DNA: TGTGCCAGCAGCTTAAGAGAGACAGCCTACAATGAGCAGTTCTTC
J: TRBJ1-6; size: few; V: TRBV12-3/TRBV12-4; D: NA; CDR3: CASSLMEGDSPLHF; DNA: TGTGCCAGCAGTTTAATGGAGGGGGATTCACCCCTCCACTTT
J: TRBJ2-7; size: NA; V: TRBV4-2; D: TRBD2; CDR3: CASSSAREGLIYEQYF; DNA: TGTGCCAGCAGCTCGGCGCGGGAGGGCCTTATCTACGAGCAGTACTTC
J: TRBJ2-1; size: few; V: TRBV27; D: TRBD2; CDR3: CASSFDAGGGTYNEQFF; DNA: TGTGCCAGCAGTTTCGATGCGGGAGGAGGGACTTACAATGAGCAGTTCTTC
J: TRBJ1-6; size: few; V: TRBV4-3; D: TRBD1; CDR3: CASGLDRGDSPLHF; DNA: TGCGCCAGCGGATTGGACAGGGGGGATTCACCCCTCCACTTT
J: TRBJ2-4; size: few; V: TRBV6-1; D: TRBD1; CDR3: CASRPDRGLENIQYF; DNA: TGTGCCAGCAGACCGGACAGGGGGCTGGAGAACATTCAGTACTTC
J: TRBJ2-7; size: NA; V: TRBV7-6; D: NA; CDR3: CASSLEQGGDEQYF; DNA: TGTGCCAGCAGCTTAGAACAGGGAGGCGACGAGCAGTACTTC
J: TRBJ2-1; size: once; V: TRBV7-6; D: NA; CDR3: CASSRGMVEQFF; DNA: TGTGCCAGCAGCCGTGGGATGGTTGAGCAGTTCTTC
J: TRBJ2-7; size: many; V: TRBV6-2/TRBV6-3; D: NA; CDR3: CASSTSRSPRGPTTYEQYF; DNA: TGTGCCAGCAGCACATCCCGCTCCCCCCGCGGCCCTACGACCTACGAGCAGTACTTC
J: TRBJ2-3; size: NA; V: TRBV29-1; D: NA; CDR3: CSGTSISTDTQYF; DNA: TGCAGCGGCACTAGCATCAGCACAGATACGCAGTATTTT
J: TRBJ2-1; size: NA; V: TRBV30; D: NA; CDR3: CAWRLSANEQFF; DNA: TGTGCCTGGAGACTATCCGCCAATGAGCAGTTCTTC
J: TRBJ2-2; size: NA; V: TRBV28; D: TRBD1; CDR3: CASQQGGPNTGELFF; DNA: TGTGCCAGCCAACAGGGGGGTCCTAACACCGGGGAGCTGTTTTTT
J: TRBJ2-4; size: many; V: TRBV7-3; D: NA; CDR3: CASSLTGGSGIQYF; DNA: TGTGCCAGCAGCTTAACTGGGGGCTCCGGCATTCAGTACTTC
J: TRBJ2-7; size: few; V: TRBV5-1; D: NA; CDR3: CASSPGGGEDQYF; DNA: TGCGCCAGCAGCCCTGGAGGAGGGGAGGATCAGTACTTC
J: TRBJ1-5; size: few; V: TRBV4-3; D: TRBD1; CDR3: CASSQDYHRGKTVSNQPQHF; DNA: TGCGCCAGCAGCCAAGATTACCACAGGGGTAAGACCGTGAGCAATCAGCCCCAGCATTTT
J: TRBJ2-7; size: few; V: TRBV6-2/TRBV6-3; D: TRBD1; CDR3: CASSSSGTGGMYEQYF; DNA: TGTGCCAGCAGTTCCTCGGGGACAGGGGGCATGTACGAGCAGTACTTC
J: TRBJ2-3; size: NA; V: TRBV5-1; D: NA; CDR3: CASSLLAYRTDTQYF; DNA: TGCGCCAGCAGCTTGCTAGCCTACCGCACAGATACGCAGTATTTT
J: TRBJ1-5; size: few; V: TRBV12-3/TRBV12-4; D: NA; CDR3: CASSGTDYQPQHF; DNA: TGTGCCAGCAGTGGGACGGATTATCAGCCCCAGCATTTT
J: TRBJ2-3; size: NA; V: TRBV25-1; D: TRBD2; CDR3: CASSDAGGGTDTQYF; DNA: TGTGCCAGCAGTGATGCGGGGGGCGGCACAGATACGCAGTATTTT
J: TRBJ2-7; size: few; V: TRBV28; D: NA; CDR3: CASRDTGGLYEQYF; DNA: TGTGCCAGCAGGGACACGGGGGGCCTCTACGAGCAGTACTTC